The 30 T cell receptor beta chains presented below share a single source sample, sequenced in a study of T cell responses to AZD1222 COVID-19 vaccine. Using immunoSEQ multiplex PCR, the repertoire was profiled, and TCRdb retains in-frame clones only, with some absent. The profile covers tens of thousands of clones, with approximately 80% appearing a single time and under 25% taken by the ten largest. Sequenced here: peripheral blood, sampled on day 0 of AZD1222 vaccination. These receptors were obtained from an adult in good health.

The rearrangement links TRBV28 to TRBJ2-7; 9 bases are shared with TRBD1. The CDR3 totals 15 residues. V was pared by 4 bases and J by 3 bases, with 7 bases of the junction left unmatched. Germline CDR1 MDHEN, CDR2 SYDVKM. The CDR3 DNA reads TGTGCCAGCAGTTCTGGGGGACAGGGTCACTACGAGCAGTACTTC. Protein sequence: CASSSGGQGHYEQYF.

The chain joins TRBV6-5 to TRBJ2-2; D is possibly TRBD1 or TRBD2 (5 bases each). Germline loops: CDR1 MNHEY, CDR2 SVGAGI. CDR3 size: 12 residues. Deletions cut 7 bases from V and 7 bases from J, with 10 bases between. The CDR3 protein is CASNEGLGELFF. CDR3 in DNA: TGTGCCAGCAACGAGGGGCTCGGGGAGCTGTTTTTT.

The chain couples TRBV30 to TRBJ2-7; weak D call: TRBD2 (5 bases). V was clipped by 0 bases and J by 3 bases, with 9 bases between them. Germline V CDR1 and CDR2: GTSNPN, SVGIG (reference sequence). This CDR3 contains 13 residues. CDR3 coding DNA: TGTGCCTGGAGTGTACGGACTCACTACGAGCAGTACTTC. Translation: CAWSVRTHYEQYF.

The V call is TRBV6-5, the J call TRBJ1-6, with 8 bases fitting TRBD1. The germline gives CDR1 MNHEY, CDR2 SVGAGI. The CDR3 extends over 15 amino acids. Trimming at V came to 2 bases and at J to 7 bases, leaving 4 bases not matched to a gene. The CDR3 DNA reads TGTGCCAGCAGTTACGACAGGGGACGGAATTCACCCCTCCACTTT. Translation: CASSYDRGRNSPLHF.

Only one count was recorded for this clone. The rearrangement links TRBV7-2 to TRBJ2-1, with D maybe TRBD1 (5 bases). Germline CDR1 and CDR2: SGHTA and FQGNSA. V lost 3 bases and J lost 7, with 7 bases in between. The CDR3 sequence is 12 residues long. CDR3 amino acids: CASSFRQNEQFF. The CDR3, as DNA: TGTGCCAGCAGCTTCCGACAGAATGAGCAGTTCTTC.

V and J are TRBV15 and TRBJ2-1; D assignment may be TRBD1 or TRBD2 (6 bases each). The length of the CDR3 is 16 residues. Germline assignment: CDR1 LNHNV and CDR2 YYDKDF (reference sequence). Trimming shortened V by 0 bases and J by 5 bases, and 14 bases separated the two germline ends. In DNA, the CDR3 is TGTGCCACCAGCAGAGATCCGACTAGGGGGGACAATGAGCAGTTCTTC. This translates into CATSRDPTRGDNEQFF.

In nucleotides, the CDR3 is TGTGCCTGGAGTGACTCAGGGGGCGCGGGCACTGAAGCTTTCTTT. Translating gives CAWSDSGGAGTEAFF. This chain connects TRBV30 to TRBJ1-1; 8 bases are shared with TRBD1. The CDR3 totals 15 residues. Trimming took 1 base from V and 4 from J; bases not matched to a gene: 8. The germline V gene encodes CDR1 GTSNPN and CDR2 SVGIG (reference sequence).

V and J are TRBV6-1 and TRBJ2-7, with TRBD2 identical over 10 bases. Germline loops: CDR1 MNHNS, CDR2 SASEGT. The CDR3 spans 13 residues. V trimming: 6 bases; J trimming: 6 bases; junction bases outside the gene matches: 5. The CDR3 reads CASRLAGRAEQYF. As DNA, the CDR3 is TGTGCCAGCAGACTAGCGGGACGCGCCGAGCAGTACTTC.

The chain recombines TRBV7-2 with TRBJ2-7; D ambiguous. CDR1 and CDR2 from the germline V gene are SGHTA and FQGNSA. The length of the CDR3 is 14 residues. Between the trimmed V and J ends, which lost 3 bases and 2 bases, there was a span of 11 bases. The CDR3: CASSFGRPPYEQYF. CDR3 sequence (DNA): TGTGCCAGCAGCTTTGGGCGACCCCCCTACGAGCAGTACTTC.

This sequence joins TRBV10-3 and TRBJ1-1; no firm D call. Germline V gene data show CDR1 as ENHRY and CDR2 as SYGVKD. V was pared by 10 bases and J by 0 bases, with 12 bases between. This CDR3 has 13 amino acids. CDR3 bases: TGTGCCAGCAATCAGGAGATGAACACTGAAGCTTTCTTT. Amino acid sequence: CASNQEMNTEAFF.

The chain recombines TRBV28 with TRBJ2-7, with unresolved D. Germline-derived CDR1 and CDR2 are MDHEN and SYDVKM. V lost 3 bases and J lost 3, with 18 bases in between. The CDR3 extends over 16 amino acids. The CDR3 DNA follows: TGTGCCAGCAGTTTCAATATTCGGATTTTCGACTACGAGCAGTACTTC. It translates to CASSFNIRIFDYEQYF.

This chain joins TRBV5-1 and TRBJ2-3, with 12 bases matching TRBD2. With 4 bases clipped from V and 3 bases from J, the junction kept 3 bases outside the gene matches. Germline CDR1 reads SGHRS; CDR2 reads YFSETQ. The CDR3 has 15 residues. The CDR3, as DNA: TGCGCCAGCAGCACTAGCGGGGGGTCAACAGATACGCAGTATTTT. This codes for CASSTSGGSTDTQYF.

The rearrangement uses TRBV2 and TRBJ1-4, with 9 bases identical to TRBD1. Losses at the gene ends were 4 bases for V and 5 bases for J; bases not matched to a gene: 17. There are 19 residues in the CDR3. Germline V gene lookup returns CDR1 SNHLY and CDR2 FYNNEI. The CDR3 sequence is CASSVSVGQGSIPNEKLFF. CDR3 sequence (DNA): TGTGCCAGCAGTGTTTCTGTGGGACAGGGCTCTATTCCGAATGAAAAACTGTTTTTT.

CDR3 DNA sequence: TGTGCCAGCAGCCAAGAAGGGACAGGGGGCTCCTACAATGAGCAGTTCTTC. Its translation: CASSQEGTGGSYNEQFF. V usage is TRBV4-2 and J usage is TRBJ2-1, with 11 bases identical to TRBD1. The CDR3 is made up of 17 amino acids. Germline trimming cut 0 bases from V and 0 bases from J; bases unmatched to any gene: 1. The germline V gene has CDR1 LGHNA and CDR2 YNFKEQ.

The chain joins TRBV7-9 to TRBJ1-1; D remains ambiguous. Germline V CDR1 and CDR2: SEHNR, FQNEAQ (reference sequence). Trimming left V 2 bases short and J 0 bases short, with 4 bases between. This CDR3 has 13 amino acids. CDR3 DNA: TGTGCCAGCAGCTTACAACTGAACACTGAAGCTTTCTTT. Its protein is CASSLQLNTEAFF. The full variable domain, with the rest looked up from reference TRBV7-9 and TRBJ1-1, is DTGVSQNPRHKITKRGQNVTFRCDPISEHNRLYWYRQTLGQGPEFLTYFQNEAQLEKSRLLSDRFSAERPKGSFSTLEIQRTEQGDSAMYLCASSLQLNTEAFFGQGTRLTVV.

The chain is built from TRBV2 and TRBJ2-5; D remains ambiguous. Trimming pared 4 bases from V and 1 base from J, leaving 7 bases between. Germline-derived CDR1 and CDR2 are SNHLY and FYNNEI. There are 13 residues in the CDR3. The CDR3 DNA follows: TGTGCCAGCAGTGCGGGCAGCCAAGAGACCCAGTACTTC. It translates to CASSAGSQETQYF.

This clone turned up a few times. This chain uses TRBV7-8 with TRBJ1-5, with D unresolved. V gave up 2 bases and J gave up 9 bases, with 17 bases separating them. The CDR3 totals 15 residues. CDR1 is SGHVS, CDR2 FQNEAQ, per germline. CDR3 residues: CASSLSGPTAGPQHF. The DNA for the CDR3 is TGTGCCAGCAGCTTATCCGGACCGACGGCAGGGCCCCAGCATTTT. The full variable domain, its missing parts supplied by reference TRBV7-8 and TRBJ1-5, is GAGVSQSPRYKVAKRGQDVALRCDPISGHVSLFWYQQALGQGPEFLTYFQNEAQLDKSGLPSDRFFAERPEGSVSTLKIQRTQQEDSAVYLCASSLSGPTAGPQHFGDGTRLSIL.

This chain joins TRBV6-1 and TRBJ2-7; 9 bases are shared with TRBD2. The germline V gene has CDR1 MNHNS and CDR2 SASEGT. This CDR3 region has 17 residues. V was pared by 0 bases and J by 2 bases, with 8 bases of the junction left unmatched. In DNA form, the CDR3 reads TGTGCCAGCAGTGAAGCTCCTAGCGGGACAATCGCCTACGAGCAGTACTTC. Protein product: CASSEAPSGTIAYEQYF.

This chain connects TRBV28 to TRBJ1-1; D ambiguous. The CDR3 spans 12 residues. Germline V gene data show CDR1 as MDHEN and CDR2 as SYDVKM. With 7 bases removed from V and 11 bases from J, the gap between germline ends came to 17 bases. The CDR3 bases are TGTGCCAGCACCCTTGGGTCGGTGGGGGCTTTCTTT. This codes for CASTLGSVGAFF.

This clone has only one observation. The chain couples TRBV4-2 to TRBJ1-4; D remains unclear. CDR3 size: 17 residues. The V end was cut by 3 bases, the J end by 2 bases, with 16 bases between. Per germline, CDR1 LGHNA and CDR2 YNFKEQ. CDR3 amino acids: CASSHLGPVGTNEKLFF. The CDR3 coding sequence is TGTGCCAGCAGCCACCTCGGACCCGTGGGGACTAATGAAAAACTGTTTTTT.

The sample holds one count of this clone. This chain connects TRBV29-1 to TRBJ2-5, with 16 positions matching TRBD2. This CDR3 has 16 amino acids. The J segment lost 8 bases and the V segment lost 3 bases, leaving 9 bases of the junction unmatched. The germline V gene has CDR1 SQVTM and CDR2 ANQGSEA. This CDR3 is CSVDATGLAGGDTQYF. CDR3 nucleotides: TGCAGCGTTGATGCCACGGGACTAGCGGGAGGGGATACCCAGTACTTC.

The chain links TRBV15 to TRBJ2-6; D is undetermined. CDR1 and CDR2 from the germline V gene are LNHNV and YYDKDF (reference sequence). The germline V and J ends were trimmed by 2 bases and 1 base, with 9 bases remaining between them. The length of the CDR3 is 16 residues. The CDR3 DNA sequence: TGTGCCACCAGCAGAAAAACAACATCTGGGGCCAACGTCCTGACTTTC. Protein: CATSRKTTSGANVLTF. The variable domain in full, with the rest retrieved from reference TRBV15 and TRBJ2-6, is DAMVIQNPRYQVTQFGKPVTLSCSQTLNHNVMYWYQQKSSQAPKLLFHYYDKDFNNEADTPDNFQSRRPNTSFCFLDIRSPGLGDTAMYLCATSRKTTSGANVLTFGAGSRLTVL.

The J gene is TRBJ1-3, the V gene TRBV10-3, with 8 bases identical to TRBD1. From germline, CDR1 is ENHRY and CDR2 SYGVKD. The V segment lost 10 bases and the J segment 8 bases; nucleotides outside the gene matches: 10. The CDR3 runs to 13 residues. The CDR3 is CATTLTGVDTIYF. The CDR3 DNA reads TGTGCCACGACCCTGACAGGGGTAGACACCATATATTTT.

The chain employs TRBV5-4 and TRBJ1-4; D may be TRBD1 (6 bases). Germline assignment: CDR1 SGHNT and CDR2 YYREEE (reference sequence). The CDR3 is 14 residues long. V was clipped by 4 bases and J by 1 base, with 8 bases between them. The CDR3 sequence is CASSTQGTNEKLFF. In DNA, the CDR3 is TGTGCCAGCAGCACACAGGGAACTAATGAAAAACTGTTTTTT.

V gene TRBV19 combines with J gene TRBJ1-4, with TRBD1 as a possible D gene (6 bases). The CDR3 is 15 residues long. V lost 2 bases and J lost 6, with 13 bases in between. CDR1 is LNHDA, CDR2 SQIVND, per germline (reference sequence). Here the CDR3 reads CASSIKGVGDEKLFF. DNA of the CDR3: TGTGCCAGTAGTATAAAGGGGGTCGGCGATGAAAAACTGTTTTTT.

The V and J genes are TRBV19 and TRBJ2-1, with D maybe TRBD2 (6 bases). Germline CDR1 and CDR2: LNHDA and SQIVND (reference sequence). The CDR3 is 15 amino acids. The germline V and J ends were trimmed by 5 bases and 0 bases, with 11 bases remaining between them. CDR3 in amino acids: CASSFSGPSYNEQFF. CDR3 coding DNA: TGTGCCAGTAGTTTTAGCGGACCCTCCTACAATGAGCAGTTCTTC.

The chain carries TRBV5-1 and TRBJ2-1; TRBD1 aligns across 9 bases. The germline V gene encodes CDR1 SGHRS and CDR2 YFSETQ. This CDR3 region has 15 residues. V dropped 4 bases and J dropped 8; count of bases not matched to a gene: 10. The DNA of the CDR3 is TGCGCCAGCAGCGGGGGGACAGGGATAGGCGATGAGCAGTTCTTC. It specifies CASSGGTGIGDEQFF.

This chain uses TRBV27 with TRBJ1-4, with D possibly being TRBD1 (5 bases). Germline V CDR1 and CDR2: MNHEY, SMNVEV (reference sequence). This CDR3 region has 15 residues. V gave up 3 bases and J gave up 7 bases, with 15 bases separating them. The CDR3 coding sequence is TGTGCCAGCAGTTTTAAAGGGCAGGGCGGTGAAAAACTGTTTTTT. It specifies CASSFKGQGGEKLFF.

This clone showed up many times. The CDR3 sequence is CASSYGQSLYGYTF. The CDR3 DNA follows: TGTGCCAGCAGTTACGGGCAGTCTCTCTATGGCTACACCTTC. The chain joins TRBV6-5 to TRBJ1-2; D unclear. The V end lost 2 bases, the J end lost 4 bases, and 11 bases lay between the germline ends. Looked up from germline, CDR1 is MNHEY and CDR2 is SVGAGI. CDR3 length equals 14 residues.

The chain employs TRBV5-1 and TRBJ2-7, with 9 nucleotides matching TRBD2. The germline V gene has CDR1 SGHRS and CDR2 YFSETQ. The V gene end was trimmed by 1 base and the J gene end by 1 base; junction bases not matched to a gene: 9. This CDR3 spans 17 amino acids. This CDR3 is CASSLMGFTSGSYEQYF. In DNA form, the CDR3 reads TGCGCCAGCAGCTTGATGGGATTTACTAGCGGGTCCTACGAGCAGTACTTC.